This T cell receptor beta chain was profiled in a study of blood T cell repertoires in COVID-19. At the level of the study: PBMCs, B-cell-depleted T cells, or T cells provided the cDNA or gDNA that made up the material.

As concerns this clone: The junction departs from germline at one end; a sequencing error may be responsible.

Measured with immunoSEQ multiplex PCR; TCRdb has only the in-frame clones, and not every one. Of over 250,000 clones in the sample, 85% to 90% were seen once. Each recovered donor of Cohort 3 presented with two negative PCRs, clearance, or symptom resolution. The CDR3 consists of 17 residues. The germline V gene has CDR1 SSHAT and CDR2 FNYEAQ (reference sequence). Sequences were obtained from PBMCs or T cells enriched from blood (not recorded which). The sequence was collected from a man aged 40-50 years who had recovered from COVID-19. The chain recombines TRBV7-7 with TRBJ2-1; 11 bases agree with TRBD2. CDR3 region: CASSLASSGLADNEQFF. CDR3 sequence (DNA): TGTGCTAGCAGCTTAGCTAGTTCGGGACTAGCGGACAATGAGCAGTTCTTC.